Below are 5 T cell receptor beta chains sequenced from a single sample in a study of patients and donors after allogeneic stem cell transplantation (dated by TCRdb to 2019 to 2021). Library generation was performed with RT-PCR. The instrument was a NextSeq 550. TCRdb reran the public reads through fastp at Q25 and MiXCR, keeping productive beta chains. For every CDR3 protein sequence, its rows merge into one entry that carries the most common genes and DNA. For this sample the table gives about a million distinct CDR3 sequences, of which about a sixth were detected only once. The top ten clonotypes cover around 6% of the sample. Source material: blood, either unsorted or a sorted T cell fraction (not recorded which). The receptors stem from a human donor who was either an allogeneic HSCT recipient or a stem cell or donor lymphocyte infusion donor (not recorded which). It is not recorded whose cells these are; they may come from a transplant donor.

This clonotype was counted a few times. The chain joins TRBV5-1 to TRBJ1-2, with a weak D call TRBD1 (5 bases). Trimming cost V 5 bases and J 0 bases, with 14 bases left between them. The CDR3 has 15 amino acids. In germline, CDR1 is SGHRS, CDR2 YFSETQ. The CDR3 coding sequence is TGCGCCAGCAGGGAGGGACTTCAGTCTAACTATGGCTACACCTTC. Its translation: CASREGLQSNYGYTF.

The rearrangement links TRBV4-1 to TRBJ1-5; D gene ambiguous. The CDR3 loop spans 14 amino acids. Looked up from germline, CDR1 is MGHRA and CDR2 is YSYEKL. With 6 bases removed from V and 7 bases from J, the gap between germline ends came to 16 bases. Here the CDR3 DNA reads TGCGCCAGCAGGGGGATCGGCGGGAAGCAGCCCCAGCATTTT. This encodes CASRGIGGKQPQHF.

This chain joins TRBV3-1 and TRBJ1-3; TRBD1 aligns across 7 bases. V lost 0 bases, J lost 7 bases, and 3 bases stayed unmatched. The CDR3 runs to 14 residues. Germline values: CDR1 LGHDT, CDR2 YNNKEL (reference sequence). CDR3: CASSQDAGGNTIYF. CDR3 DNA: TGTGCCAGCAGCCAAGACGCAGGGGGGAACACCATATATTTT.

This clonotype turned up a few times. The J gene is TRBJ2-3, the V gene TRBV7-9; D tentatively fits TRBD1 or TRBD2 (6 bases each). Germline-derived CDR1 and CDR2 are SEHNR and FQNEAQ (reference sequence). V was clipped by 2 bases and J by 4 bases, with 10 bases between them. The CDR3 is made up of 14 amino acids. In DNA form, the CDR3 reads TGTGCCAGCAGCTTACGGGGGCACGCAGATACGCAGTATTTT. It specifies CASSLRGHADTQYF. Supplemented by reference TRBV7-9 and TRBJ2-3, the full variable domain reads DTGVSQNPRHKITKRGQNVTFRCDPISEHNRLYWYRQTLGQGPEFLTYFQNEAQLEKSRLLSDRFSAERPKGSFSTLEIQRTEQGDSAMYLCASSLRGHADTQYFGPGTRLTVL.

This clonotype occurred a few times. The chain has TRBV11-3 and TRBJ2-1; 10 bases fit TRBD2. The CDR3 spans 15 residues. Trimming removed 4 bases from V and 7 bases from J; junction bases left unmatched: 7. Germline CDR1 and CDR2: SGHNT and YENEEA. This chain's CDR3 is CASSSTSGKGNEQFF. In nucleotides, the CDR3 is TGTGCCAGCAGCTCCACTAGCGGGAAGGGTAATGAGCAGTTCTTC. The full variable domain, its missing parts supplied by reference TRBV11-3 and TRBJ2-1, is EAGVVQSPRYKIIEKKQPVAFWCNPISGHNTLYWYLQNLGQGPELLIRYENEEAVDDSQLPKDRFSAERLKGVDSTLKIQPAELGDSAVYLCASSSTSGKGNEQFFGPGTRLTVL.